This TCR beta chain was captured in a study of OX40 agonist ivuxolimab in advanced cancers. Study background: Patients assigned to dose escalation were diagnosed with hepatocellular carcinoma, melanoma, renal cell or head and neck cancer.

This clone is judged medium-sized (0.01 to 0.1%). It was autoimmune disease history or systemic immunosuppression that excluded patients. The assay was immunoSEQ multiplex PCR, and TCRdb's table has in-frame clones only and misses some. The sample carries fewer than 14,000 clones, 78% recorded once. Sequencing was performed on CD4+ or CD8+ T cells sorted from blood, taken in a trial of the OX40 agonist ivuxolimab. This receptor was taken from an adult with an advanced solid tumor such as melanoma, head and neck, liver or kidney cancer.

CDR3 loop: CASSGGTDMNTEAFF. Written as DNA, the CDR3 is TGTGCCAGCAGTGGCGGGACAGACATGAACACTGAAGCTTTCTTT. This chain uses TRBV2 with TRBJ1-1; 7 nucleotides align to TRBD1. V dropped 4 bases and J dropped 0; count of bases not matched to a gene: 5. CDR3 length: 15 residues. CDR1 is SNHLY and CDR2 is FYNNEI in the germline V gene.